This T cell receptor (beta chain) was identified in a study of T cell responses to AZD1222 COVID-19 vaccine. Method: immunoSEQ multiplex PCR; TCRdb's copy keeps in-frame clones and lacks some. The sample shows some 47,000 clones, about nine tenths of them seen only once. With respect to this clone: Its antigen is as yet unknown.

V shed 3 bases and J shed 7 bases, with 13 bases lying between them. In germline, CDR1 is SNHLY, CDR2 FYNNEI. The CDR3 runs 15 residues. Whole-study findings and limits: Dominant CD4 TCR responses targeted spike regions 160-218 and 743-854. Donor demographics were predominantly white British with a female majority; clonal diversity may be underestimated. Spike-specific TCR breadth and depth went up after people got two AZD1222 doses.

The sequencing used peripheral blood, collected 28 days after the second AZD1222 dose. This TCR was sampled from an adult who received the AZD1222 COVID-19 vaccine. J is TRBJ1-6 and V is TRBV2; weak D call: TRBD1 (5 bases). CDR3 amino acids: CASSDSQGINSPLHF. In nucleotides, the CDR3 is TGTGCCAGCAGTGATAGCCAGGGAATCAATTCACCCCTCCACTTT. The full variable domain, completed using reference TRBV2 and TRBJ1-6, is EPEVTQTPSHQVTQMGQEVILRCVPISNHLYFYWYRQILGQKVEFLVSFYNNEISEKSEIFDDQFSVERPDGSNFTLKIRSTKLEDSAMYFCASSDSQGINSPLHFGNGTRLTVT.